A selection of T cell receptor beta chains follows, all from one sample in a study of shared clonotypes between healthy human individuals. Clones were read by immunoSEQ multiplex PCR, and TCRdb kept only the in-frame ones, dropping some. The sample includes 400,000 to 500,000 clones, 76% of them seen just once. The source material was PBMCs. The origin of the receptors is a woman aged 40-49 years in good health. Some clones in this sample may be carry-over from other donors' samples. Both conserved end residues are part of each CDR3. A D gene is named only where the DNA matches it firmly. Clone size is shown for a subset of rows, as once, few, many or a class of expanded clone.

CDR3aa,CDR3nt,d_gene,v_gene,j_gene,len,abundance
CASSLRRTGTQYF,TGTGCCAGCAGCTTGCGCCGCACGGGTACGCAGTATTTT,-,TRBV5-6,TRBJ2-3,13,few
CASSYFTGGRGEQFF,TGTGCCAGCAGTTACTTTACTGGGGGGCGAGGTGAGCAGTTCTTC,-,TRBV6-5,TRBJ2-1,15,-
CASSSIAGLTQYF,TGTGCCAGCAGTTCCATAGCGGGACTTACGCAGTATTTT,TRBD2,TRBV28,TRBJ2-3,13,-
CASSETGFGGNTIYF,TGTGCCAGCAGTGAGACAGGGTTCGGTGGAAACACCATATATTTT,TRBD1,TRBV2,TRBJ1-3,15,-
CASSPGTGVGKQYF,TGTGCCAGCAGTCCCGGGACAGGGGTCGGAAAGCAGTACTTC,TRBD1,TRBV6-5,TRBJ2-7,14,-
CATKGVRGETQYF,TGTGCCACAAAAGGGGTACGAGGTGAGACCCAGTACTTC,-,TRBV2,TRBJ2-5,13,-
CASSGDLNQPQHF,TGTGCCAGCAGTGGGGACCTGAATCAGCCCCAGCATTTT,-,TRBV2,TRBJ1-5,13,-
CASSRGQPQETQYF,TGCGCCAGCAGCCGAGGACAGCCTCAAGAGACCCAGTACTTC,-,TRBV4-1,TRBJ2-5,14,-
CASSDGPDSGNTIYF,TGTGCCAGCAGTGATGGGCCAGACTCTGGAAACACCATATATTTT,-,TRBV6-1,TRBJ1-3,15,few
CASSPQRDGYGYTF,TGTGCCAGTAGTCCGCAGAGGGACGGCTATGGCTACACCTTC,-,TRBV19,TRBJ1-2,14,-
CASSPRQTKQDNYGYTF,TGTGCCAGCAGCCCAAGGCAAACAAAACAGGATAACTATGGCTACACCTTC,-,TRBV14,TRBJ1-2,17,-
CASTATGLTGNEQFF,TGTGCCAGCACCGCGACAGGCCTTACGGGTAATGAGCAGTTCTTC,-,TRBV9,TRBJ2-1,15,-
CASSDIAGDYNEQFF,TGTGCCAGCAGTGATATTGCGGGAGACTACAATGAGCAGTTCTTC,TRBD2,TRBV6-4,TRBJ2-1,15,few
CASSQSGTSFADTQYF,TGTGCCAGCAGCCAATCTGGGACTAGTTTCGCAGATACGCAGTATTTT,TRBD2,TRBV4-2,TRBJ2-3,16,-
CASSLSPGGGNTIYF,TGTGCCAGCAGCTTAAGCCCGGGTGGTGGAAACACCATATATTTT,-,TRBV7-2,TRBJ1-3,15,-
CASRDPGQDYEQYF,TGTGCCAGCAGGGATCCGGGACAGGACTACGAGCAGTACTTC,-,TRBV21-1,TRBJ2-7,14,-
CASSLTSGIAYEQYF,TGTGCCAGCAGCTTGACTAGCGGGATAGCCTACGAGCAGTACTTC,TRBD2,TRBV7-3,TRBJ2-7,15,-
CASRRTGEGTEAFF,TGTGCCAGCAGAAGGACAGGGGAGGGCACTGAAGCTTTCTTT,TRBD1,TRBV2,TRBJ1-1,14,-
CAPLAGELARDEQYF,TGTGCCCCCCTTGCGGGAGAACTCGCAAGGGACGAGCAGTACTTC,TRBD2,TRBV6-6,TRBJ2-7,15,-
CASSLSPVLTGELFF,TGTGCCAGCAGCTTATCCCCAGTTCTGACCGGGGAGCTGTTTTTT,-,TRBV11-3,TRBJ2-2,15,-
CASSKGSGPSYEQYF,TGTGCCAGCAGCAAAGGGAGCGGACCCTCCTACGAGCAGTACTTC,-,TRBV21-1,TRBJ2-7,15,-
CASSSIAEGDTQYF,TGTGCCAGCAGCTCCATAGCGGAGGGGGATACGCAGTATTTT,-,TRBV7-3,TRBJ2-3,14,once
CASSFLGTGNTEAFF,TGTGCCAGCAGCTTCTTAGGGACAGGGAACACTGAAGCTTTCTTT,TRBD1,TRBV7-8,TRBJ1-1,15,-
CASGLVVGVSGGELFF,TGTGCTAGTGGTTTGGTAGTGGGGGTCTCGGGCGGGGAGCTGTTTTTT,-,TRBV12-5,TRBJ2-2,16,once
CASSSQGNTEAFF,TGTGCCAGCAGCTCACAGGGAAACACTGAAGCTTTCTTT,-,TRBV11-2,TRBJ1-1,13,-
CASSIYSGANVLTF,TGTGCCAGTAGTATATATTCTGGGGCCAACGTCCTGACTTTC,-,TRBV19,TRBJ2-6,14,-
CASSGTSESYEQYF,TGCGCCAGCAGCGGTACTAGCGAGTCCTACGAGCAGTACTTC,TRBD2,TRBV5-1,TRBJ2-7,14,-
CATSPLGGYSGNTIYF,TGTGCCACCAGCCCTCTGGGCGGATACTCTGGAAACACCATATATTTT,-,TRBV15,TRBJ1-3,16,-
CASTPRAHEQFF,TGTGCCAGTACCCCTAGGGCCCATGAGCAGTTCTTC,-,TRBV7-2,TRBJ2-1,12,-
CASSQTGVDTQYF,TGTGCCAGCTCACAGACAGGAGTGGATACGCAGTATTTT,-,TRBV18,TRBJ2-3,13,-
CASSLSRNQPQHF,TGTGCCAGCAGTTTATCGCGGAATCAGCCCCAGCATTTT,-,TRBV27,TRBJ1-5,13,few
CAWTGPNQNYGYTF,TGTGCCTGGACCGGGCCAAACCAAAACTATGGCTACACCTTC,-,TRBV30,TRBJ1-2,14,few
CASSFGGQAATNEKLFF,TGTGCCAGCAGCTTTGGGGGACAGGCTGCAACTAATGAAAAACTGTTTTTT,TRBD1,TRBV11-2,TRBJ1-4,17,-
CASSLAGTAQETQYF,TGTGCCAGCAGCCTAGCCGGGACAGCCCAAGAGACCCAGTACTTC,TRBD1,TRBV7-2,TRBJ2-5,15,-
CASSLAGSPFEQFF,TGTGCCAGCAGCTTGGCTGGGAGCCCTTTCGAGCAGTTCTTC,-,TRBV5-4,TRBJ2-1,14,-
CASSVPPSQYF,TGTGCCAGCAGCGTCCCCCCCTCGCAGTACTTC,-,TRBV9,TRBJ2-7,11,-
CASSLGLAGESEQFF,TGCGCCAGCAGTTTGGGACTAGCGGGAGAGAGTGAGCAGTTCTTC,TRBD2,TRBV5-1,TRBJ2-1,15,-
CASSPRGQINTEAFF,TGTGCCAGCAGCCCCCGGGGACAGATAAACACTGAAGCTTTCTTT,TRBD1,TRBV7-9,TRBJ1-1,15,-
CASSQALSGTQNYGYTF,TGTGCCAGCAGCCAAGCCCTCTCCGGGACCCAAAACTATGGCTACACCTTC,-,TRBV4-2,TRBJ1-2,17,-
CASTLTSGRAHEQFF,TGTGCCAGCACCCTAACTAGCGGGAGGGCCCATGAGCAGTTCTTC,TRBD2,TRBV9,TRBJ2-1,15,-
CASSPLGRSSYNEQFF,TGTGCCAGTAGCCCTCTGGGGAGGAGCTCCTACAATGAGCAGTTCTTC,-,TRBV19,TRBJ2-1,16,-
CASSEAPQAYEQYF,TGTGCCAGCAGTGAAGCGCCTCAAGCCTACGAGCAGTACTTC,-,TRBV2,TRBJ2-7,14,-
CASSLSLAGAYEQYF,TGTGCCAGCAGCTTGAGCCTAGCGGGGGCCTACGAGCAGTACTTC,TRBD2,TRBV5-6,TRBJ2-7,15,-
CASSLGGQGKLF,TGTGCCAGCAGCTTAGGGGGACAGGGGAAACTCTTC,TRBD1,TRBV7-9,TRBJ2-1,12,-
CASSTPGQGTEKLFF,TGTGCCAGTAGTACTCCGGGGCAGGGAACCGAAAAACTGTTTTTT,-,TRBV19,TRBJ1-4,15,-
CASSLGTTDTQYF,TGTGCCAGCAGTTTAGGCACCACAGATACGCAGTATTTT,-,TRBV28,TRBJ2-3,13,-
CASSAFYEQYF,TGTGCCAGCAGTGCTTTCTACGAGCAGTACTTC,-,TRBV25-1,TRBJ2-7,11,-
CASSKQGRDTEAFF,TGTGCCAGCAGTAAACAGGGGAGGGATACTGAAGCTTTCTTT,TRBD1,TRBV6-5,TRBJ1-1,14,-
CASSAWTRATDTQYF,TGTGCCAGCAGCGCCTGGACAAGGGCGACAGATACGCAGTATTTT,-,TRBV9,TRBJ2-3,15,-
CASSQDPNSNQPQHF,TGCGCCAGCAGCCAAGACCCGAATAGCAATCAGCCCCAGCATTTT,-,TRBV5-1,TRBJ1-5,15,few